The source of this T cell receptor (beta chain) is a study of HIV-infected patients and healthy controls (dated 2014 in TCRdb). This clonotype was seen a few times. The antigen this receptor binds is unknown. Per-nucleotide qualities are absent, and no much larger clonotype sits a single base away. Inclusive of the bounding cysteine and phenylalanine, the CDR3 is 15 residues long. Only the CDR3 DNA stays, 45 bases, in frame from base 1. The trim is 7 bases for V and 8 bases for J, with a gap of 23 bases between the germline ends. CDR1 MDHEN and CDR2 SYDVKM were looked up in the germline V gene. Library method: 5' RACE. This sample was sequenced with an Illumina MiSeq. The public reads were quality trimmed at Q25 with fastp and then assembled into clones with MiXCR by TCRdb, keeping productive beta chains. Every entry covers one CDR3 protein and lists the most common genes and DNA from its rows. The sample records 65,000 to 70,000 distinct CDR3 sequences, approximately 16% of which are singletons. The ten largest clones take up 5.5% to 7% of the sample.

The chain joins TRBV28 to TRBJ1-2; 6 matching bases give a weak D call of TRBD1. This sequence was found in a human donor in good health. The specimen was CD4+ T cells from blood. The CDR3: CASNTLGAGVYGYTF. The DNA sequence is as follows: TGTGCCAGCAACACCCTGGGGGCAGGGGTATACGGCTACACCTTC.